This T cell receptor beta chain was recovered during a study of OX40 agonist ivuxolimab in advanced cancers. On the study more broadly: Dose-escalation cases comprised hepatocellular carcinoma, melanoma, renal cell or head and neck cancer. Of the participants, around 39% had some prior anti-PD-1, anti-PD-L1 or anti-CTLA-4 therapy, which was allowed.

The table came from immunoSEQ multiplex PCR; TCRdb's copy has only in-frame clones and leaves some out. The sample includes approximately 68,000 clones, around 86% of them seen just once. Collection of blood occurred at baseline, at cycle 4 day 1, and at cycle 7 day 1. The sample was CD4+ or CD8+ T cells sorted from blood, taken in a trial of the OX40 agonist ivuxolimab. This receptor was obtained from an adult with an advanced solid tumor such as melanoma, head and neck, liver or kidney cancer.

CDR3 sequence reads: CASSEGTAYGYTF. In nucleotides, the CDR3 is TGTGCCAGCAGTGAAGGAACAGCCTATGGCTACACCTTC. The chain employs TRBV25-1 and TRBJ1-2; D not resolved. CDR1 and CDR2 from the germline V gene are MGHDK and SYGVNS. V lost 2 bases, J lost 4 bases, and 8 bases lay in between. This CDR3 is built from 13 residues.